These 14 T cell receptor beta chains were all obtained from the same sample, sequenced in a study of graft-versus-host responses after intestinal transplantation. Repertoires were generated with immunoSEQ multiplex PCR, while TCRdb's copy carries only in-frame clones and drops some. The sample gives roughly 36,000 clones, roughly 80% of which show up once; under 4% is in the top ten. The input for sequencing was PBMCs, taken about 1,000 days after transplant. The source is a human patient who received an intestinal transplant, so some T cells may come from the graft donor.

This clone was seen once. The chain uses TRBV4-2 and TRBJ1-2; TRBD1 might be the D (6 bases). This CDR3 is 14 amino acids long. In germline, CDR1 is LGHNA, CDR2 YNFKEQ. V shed 0 bases and J shed 5 bases, with 10 bases lying between them. CDR3 sequence: CASSQEQGLYGYTF. The CDR3, as DNA: TGTGCCAGCAGCCAAGAACAGGGCCTGTATGGCTACACCTTC.

This chain uses TRBV28 with TRBJ2-7; no clear D. Per the germline V gene, CDR1 is MDHEN and CDR2 is SYDVKM. Trimming stripped 5 bases from V and 0 bases from J, with 11 bases between. The CDR3 loop spans 14 amino acids. The CDR3 protein is CASSPMGISYEQYF. The DNA for the CDR3 is TGTGCCAGCAGTCCTATGGGGATCTCCTACGAGCAGTACTTC. Complete variable domain (other parts from reference TRBV28 and TRBJ2-7): DVKVTQSSRYLVKRTGEKVFLECVQDMDHENMFWYRQDPGLGLRLIYFSYDVKMKEKGDIPEGYSVSREKKERFSLILESASTNQTSMYLCASSPMGISYEQYFGPGTRLTVT.

The genes are TRBV4-1 and TRBJ1-1; D unresolved. In germline, CDR1 is MGHRA, CDR2 YSYEKL. V lost 1 base to trimming and J lost 4 bases, with 13 bases between them. This CDR3 is 15 amino acids long. CDR3 nucleotide sequence: TGCGCCAGCAGCCAAGGTATAGGGTGGGTCACTGAAGCTTTCTTT. Its protein is CASSQGIGWVTEAFF.

V usage is TRBV6-5 and J usage is TRBJ2-7; D gene uncertain. The CDR3 extends over 11 amino acids. The V end lost 5 bases, the J end lost 7 bases, and 9 bases lay between the germline ends. CDR1 and CDR2 (germline): MNHEY, SVGAGI. The CDR3 bases are TGTGCCAGCAGTCCTAAGTTGGAGCAGTACTTC. Translating gives CASSPKLEQYF.

V usage is TRBV6-1 and J usage is TRBJ1-3, with D uncertain. V was shortened by 2 bases and J by 3 bases, with 11 bases between the two germline ends. The CDR3 sequence is 15 residues long. The germline gives CDR1 MNHNS, CDR2 SASEGT. CDR3 residues: CASSERQDGGNTIYF. The CDR3 DNA reads TGTGCCAGCAGTGAACGGCAGGACGGTGGAAACACCATATATTTT.

The rearrangement links TRBV11-2 to TRBJ1-1; D unresolved. The CDR3 consists of 15 residues. V lost 2 bases, J lost 8 bases, and 18 bases lay in between. Looked up from germline, CDR1 is SGHAT and CDR2 is FQNNGV. The CDR3 sequence is CASSLSRTNGKEAFF. In nucleotides, the CDR3 is TGTGCCAGCAGCTTATCCCGGACGAATGGGAAGGAAGCTTTCTTT. Combining the CDR3 with reference TRBV11-2 and TRBJ1-1 gives the whole variable domain EAGVAQSPRYKIIEKRQSVAFWCNPISGHATLYWYQQILGQGPKLLIQFQNNGVVDDSQLPKDRFSAERLKGVDSTLKIQPAKLEDSAVYLCASSLSRTNGKEAFFGQGTRLTVV.

This rearrangement joins TRBV5-4 to TRBJ1-6; 9 bases map to TRBD1. The germline gives CDR1 SGHNT, CDR2 YYREEE (reference sequence). The CDR3 sequence is 14 residues long. The trim removed 4 bases at V and 8 bases at J, leaving 4 bases unmatched. The CDR3, as DNA: TGTGCCAGCAGCCAATGGACAGGGGATTCACCCCTCCACTTT. Protein: CASSQWTGDSPLHF. Together with reference TRBV5-4 and TRBJ1-6, the CDR3 gives the full variable domain: ETGVTQSPTHLIKTRGQQVTLRCSSQSGHNTVSWYQQALGQGPQFIFQYYREEENGRGNFPPRFSGLQFPNYSSELNVNALELDDSALYLCASSQWTGDSPLHFGNGTRLTVT.

This chain joins TRBV5-4 and TRBJ1-2, with 7 positions matching TRBD1. The V gene end was trimmed by 4 bases and the J gene end by 4 bases; junction bases not matched to a gene: 7. Germline V gene data show CDR1 as SGHNT and CDR2 as YYREEE (reference sequence). The CDR3 totals 14 residues. Here the CDR3 DNA reads TGTGCCAGCAGCCTAGGGGGCGCCTCCTATGGCTACACCTTC. It specifies CASSLGGASYGYTF.

This clone was detected a few times. This CDR3 is also generated by other DNA sequences in the sample. The chain is built from TRBV19 and TRBJ2-6; the D gene is possibly TRBD1 (5 bases). Germline CDR1 LNHDA, CDR2 SQIVND (reference sequence). CDR3 size: 15 residues. The V end lost 5 bases, the J end lost 4 bases, and 12 bases lay between the germline ends. CDR3 sequence: CASSAQGSGANVLTF. Here the CDR3 DNA reads TGTGCCAGTAGTGCTCAGGGTTCCGGGGCCAACGTCCTGACTTTC.

The chain links TRBV10-2 to TRBJ2-3; TRBD2 aligns across 9 bases. This CDR3 has 14 residues. Germline trimming cut 7 bases from V and 1 base from J; bases unmatched to any gene: 3. From germline, CDR1 is WSHSY and CDR2 SAAADI. The CDR3 nucleotides read TGCGCCAGCATAGGCGGGGGGGGCACAGATACGCAGTATTTT. Translating gives CASIGGGGTDTQYF.

The chain links TRBV4-2 to TRBJ2-3, with D perhaps matching TRBD1 (5 bases). The CDR3 sequence is 16 residues long. Germline CDR1 and CDR2: LGHNA and YNFKEQ. The germline V and J ends were trimmed by 0 bases and 1 base, with 11 bases remaining between them. In DNA form, the CDR3 reads TGTGCCAGCAGCCAAGAACGTGGGGCAGGCACAGATACGCAGTATTTT. Protein product: CASSQERGAGTDTQYF.

The J gene is TRBJ1-5, the V gene TRBV15, with 8 bases lining up with TRBD1. With 0 bases clipped from V and 5 bases from J, the junction kept 6 bases outside the gene matches. The CDR3 extends over 16 amino acids. Germline CDR1 and CDR2: LNHNV and YYDKDF (reference sequence). This CDR3 reads CATSRDRQGSHQPQHF. DNA of the CDR3: TGTGCCACCAGCAGAGATCGACAGGGGTCACATCAGCCCCAGCATTTT.

This chain uses TRBV6-6 with TRBJ2-5; TRBD1 or TRBD2 may be the D gene (6 bases each). The CDR3 covers 14 residues. V was shortened by 6 bases and J by 5 bases, with 16 bases between the two germline ends. The germline gives CDR1 MNHNY, CDR2 SVGAGI (reference sequence). CDR3 DNA sequence: TGTGCCAGCAGCAACAGGGCGGGGATCGAGACCCAGTACTTC. It specifies CASSNRAGIETQYF.

This chain joins TRBV6-6 and TRBJ2-3; TRBD1 might be the D (6 bases). V lost 5 bases and J 5 bases, leaving 8 bases between the germline ends. The V gene's germline CDR1 is MNHNY and CDR2 SVGAGI (reference sequence). The CDR3 has 12 amino acids. CDR3: CASSLQGDTQYF. The CDR3 DNA sequence: TGTGCCAGCAGTCTACAGGGAGATACGCAGTATTTT.